Listed below are T cell receptor beta chains from one sample, sequenced in a study of T cell repertoires in cytomegalovirus infection. In TCRdb, the reads were re-called with MiXCR into one record per CDR3 protein. Found here are approximately 400,000 distinct CDR3 sequences, approximately 32% of them singletons; the top ten hold roughly an eighth. Input material: PBMCs. All receptors derive from a human donor in good health (CMV status not recorded). Some clones in this sample may be carry-over from other donors' samples. CDR3s include the opening cysteine and the closing phenylalanine or tryptophan. The order of the fields is clone size, D gene, J gene, V gene, CDR3 protein, CDR3 DNA. The D gene is left open where the match is weak. A row's size may be missing; if present it is once, few, many or a size class.

few,NA,TRBJ2-7,TRBV20-1,CSVQADGRTYEQYF,TGCAGTGTTCAAGCGGACGGCCGAACCTACGAGCAGTACTTC
NA,NA,TRBJ1-5,TRBV28,CASTLAGSGQPQHF,TGTGCCAGCACCCTTGCCGGGTCGGGTCAGCCCCAGCATTTT
few,TRBD2,TRBJ2-1,TRBV20-1,CSARDLLGLAGPRQQFF,TGCAGTGCTAGAGATTTACTGGGACTAGCGGGACCGCGTCAGCAGTTCTTC
NA,NA,TRBJ2-1,TRBV14,CASSSSPGLPYNEQFF,TGTGCCAGCAGCTCTTCTCCGGGACTTCCATACAATGAGCAGTTCTTC
many,NA,TRBJ2-5,TRBV7-9,CASNPSGETQYF,TGTGCCAGCAACCCGTCCGGGGAGACCCAGTACTTC
NA,NA,TRBJ2-5,TRBV2,CASKRAVQETQYF,TGTGCCAGCAAGAGGGCAGTCCAAGAGACCCAGTACTTC
few,TRBD1,TRBJ1-3,TRBV4-2,CASSPPPGQVGNTIYF,TGTGCCAGCAGCCCGCCCCCCGGACAGGTCGGAAACACCATATATTTT
NA,TRBD1,TRBJ1-2,TRBV19,CAISDRAGSYTF,TGTGCCATCTCCGACAGGGCAGGAAGCTACACCTTC
few,TRBD1,TRBJ2-2,TRBV19,CASSIGQGANTGELFF,TGTGCCAGTAGTATTGGACAGGGGGCGAACACCGGGGAGCTGTTTTTT
NA,TRBD1,TRBJ2-5,TRBV6-5,CARSSDRGRKTQNF,TGTGCCCGCAGTTCAGACAGGGGGAGAAAGACCCAGAACTTC
NA,NA,TRBJ2-2,TRBV7-6,CASNAVGGTGELLF,TGTGCCAGCAACGCAGTGGGAGGCACCGGGGAGCTGTTGTTT
NA,NA,TRBJ1-5,TRBV4-1,CASSQDVRVNQPQHF,TGCGCCAGCAGCCAAGACGTCAGGGTAAATCAGCCCCAGCATTTT
NA,NA,TRBJ2-3,TRBV3-1,CASSHQGTDTQYF,TGTGCCAGCAGCCACCAGGGGACGGATACGCAGTATTTT
few,TRBD1,TRBJ1-6,TRBV28,CASKTDRGGSPLHF,TGTGCCAGCAAAACCGACAGGGGAGGGTCACCCCTCCACTTT
NA,NA,TRBJ2-2,TRBV6-1,CASKSREGSTGELFF,TGTGCCAGCAAGTCCCGGGAAGGGAGCACCGGGGAGCTGTTTTTT
NA,NA,TRBJ2-1,TRBV20-1,CSADTFASSYNEQFF,TGCAGTGCCGACACTTTCGCGAGCTCCTACAATGAGCAGTTCTTC
NA,NA,TRBJ1-4,TRBV27,CASSLTVKAEKLFF,TGTGCCAGCAGTCTGACAGTCAAGGCTGAAAAACTGTTTTTT
NA,NA,TRBJ1-6,TRBV12-3/TRBV12-4,CASSFSLRNSPLHF,TGTGCCAGCAGTTTCAGTTTAAGAAATTCACCCCTCCACTTT
NA,TRBD1,TRBJ2-6,TRBV27,CASSQRTGGLSGANVLTF,TGTGCCAGCAGTCAAAGGACAGGGGGTCTCTCTGGGGCCAACGTCCTGACTTTC
many,NA,TRBJ1-1,TRBV7-8,CASSYGGRTEAFF,TGTGCCAGCAGCTACGGGGGCCGGACTGAAGCTTTCTTT
many,NA,TRBJ1-1,TRBV11-2,CASSLGPSEMNTEAFF,TGTGCCAGCAGCTTAGGACCTTCCGAAATGAACACTGAAGCTTTCTTT
NA,TRBD1,TRBJ1-5,TRBV7-9,CASSPTGGGQQPQKF,TGTGCCAGCAGCCCCACAGGGGGCGGCCAACAGCCCCAGAAGTTT
NA,TRBD2,TRBJ2-7,TRBV7-8,CASSSRGLAGDSYEQYF,TGTGCCAGCAGCTCGAGGGGGCTAGCGGGGGACTCCTACGAGCAGTACTTC
NA,NA,TRBJ2-7,TRBV7-9,CASTPNSSYEQYF,TGTGCCAGCACCCCGAACAGCAGCTACGAGCAGTACTTC
few,NA,TRBJ2-7,TRBV4-2,CASSQEEADPYEQYF,TGTGCCAGCAGCCAAGAGGAGGCAGATCCCTACGAGCAGTACTTC
few,TRBD1,TRBJ2-1,TRBV6-5,CASRDRGPITGEQFF,TGTGCCAGCAGAGACAGGGGTCCCATAACTGGTGAGCAGTTCTTC
NA,TRBD2,TRBJ2-1,TRBV6-1,CASSRTLAGGRNEQFF,TGTGCCAGCAGTCGGACTTTAGCGGGGGGGCGCAATGAGCAGTTCTTC
once,TRBD1,TRBJ1-2,TRBV20-1,CSARGRGLGGYTF,TGCAGTGCTAGGGGCAGGGGGCTAGGTGGCTACACCTTC
NA,TRBD2,TRBJ2-1,TRBV10-3,CANSEGAGGGAANEQFF,TGTGCCAACAGTGAGGGGGCGGGCGGGGGGGCCGCAAATGAGCAGTTCTTC
NA,TRBD1,TRBJ2-2,TRBV5-6,CASSLTPDRSNTGELFF,TGTGCCAGCAGTCTGACGCCGGACAGGAGTAACACCGGGGAGCTGTTTTTT
many,NA,TRBJ2-5,TRBV7-2,CASSPRYQETQYF,TGTGCCAGCAGCCCCCGTTACCAAGAGACCCAGTACTTC
few,NA,TRBJ2-2,TRBV28,CASSSDTSGELFF,TGTGCCAGCAGTTCGGACACCAGCGGGGAGCTGTTTTTT
few,NA,TRBJ2-1,TRBV4-3,CASSQGRGAYNEQFF,TGCGCCAGCAGCCAAGGCCGGGGAGCCTACAATGAGCAGTTCTTC
few,TRBD2,TRBJ2-1,TRBV14,CASSQDHGLAGSNEQFF,TGTGCCAGCAGCCAAGATCATGGACTAGCGGGGTCGAATGAGCAGTTCTTC
NA,NA,TRBJ2-7,TRBV7-6,CASSLSPAADEQYF,TGTGCCAGCAGCTTAAGTCCTGCGGCTGACGAGCAGTACTTC
NA,NA,TRBJ2-3,TRBV15,CAVGGGTDTQYF,TGTGCGGTCGGGGGTGGCACAGATACGCAGTATTTT
few,TRBD1,TRBJ1-5,TRBV19,CASSSKAGGRQPQHF,TGTGCCAGTAGTTCCAAGGCAGGGGGCCGCCAGCCCCAGCATTTT
NA,TRBD1,TRBJ2-7,TRBV12-3/TRBV12-4,CASSQRTGAYEQYF,TGTGCCAGCAGCCAGAGGACAGGAGCCTACGAGCAGTACTTC
NA,NA,TRBJ1-3,TRBV28,CASSLSGDPGNTIYF,TGTGCCAGCAGTTTATCAGGGGATCCTGGGAACACCATATATTTT
few,NA,TRBJ1-1,TRBV7-9,CASRERGNTEAFF,TGTGCCAGCAGGGAGAGGGGGAACACTGAAGCTTTCTTT
NA,NA,TRBJ2-3,TRBV5-5,CASSSGGEGTDTQYF,TGTGCCAGCAGCTCCGGCGGGGAAGGCACAGATACGCAGTATTTT
NA,NA,TRBJ1-1,TRBV18,CASSPLNTDNTEAFF,TGTGCCAGCTCACCCTTAAACACAGATAACACTGAAGCTTTCTTT
NA,NA,TRBJ1-1,TRBV6-8,CASSQRSQAEAFF,TGTGCCAGCAGTCAACGGAGCCAAGCTGAAGCTTTCTTT